This is a list of T cell receptor beta chains from one sample in a study of T cells in Graves' hyperthyroidism and ophthalmopathy. TCRdb re-derived calls from the multiplex PCR reads in MiXCR, one entry per CDR3 protein. The table lists a few hundred thousand distinct CDR3 sequences, 18% of them singletons. Sequenced material: blood. The receptors were sampled from a woman between 50 and 59 years old with Graves' hyperthyroidism. The CDR3 runs from the conserved cysteine through the conserved F or W. A D gene is named only where the DNA matches it firmly. Some rows mark clone size as missing; the rest say once, few, many or name a class of expanded clone.

v_gene: TRBV7-6; d_gene: NA; j_gene: TRBJ2-5; abundance: few; CDR3nt: TGTGCCAGCAGCTTACCTCTTCCGGGCCAAGAGACCCAGTACTTC; CDR3aa: CASSLPLPGQETQYF
v_gene: TRBV30; d_gene: NA; j_gene: TRBJ2-5; abundance: few; CDR3nt: TGTGCCTGGAGTGTACCCGAGGGGGCCCAGTACTTC; CDR3aa: CAWSVPEGAQYF
v_gene: TRBV3-1; d_gene: TRBD2; j_gene: TRBJ2-2; abundance: few; CDR3nt: TGTGCCAGCAGCCAAGATCCCTGGACTAGCGGGCCGAACACCGGGGAGCTGTTTTTT; CDR3aa: CASSQDPWTSGPNTGELFF
v_gene: TRBV13; d_gene: NA; j_gene: TRBJ1-3; abundance: few; CDR3nt: TGTGCCAGCAGCCCCCAAGGACAGTCTGGAAACACCATATATTTT; CDR3aa: CASSPQGQSGNTIYF
v_gene: TRBV4-1; d_gene: TRBD2; j_gene: TRBJ2-5; abundance: many; CDR3nt: TGCGCCAGCAGCGTCCGCCTAGCGGGCTCGTACCAAGAGACCCAGTACTTC; CDR3aa: CASSVRLAGSYQETQYF
v_gene: TRBV28; d_gene: TRBD2; j_gene: TRBJ2-7; abundance: many; CDR3nt: TGTGCCAGCGGCAAGGGAGGGGCCCACGAGCAGTACTTC; CDR3aa: CASGKGGAHEQYF
v_gene: TRBV20-1; d_gene: NA; j_gene: TRBJ2-1; abundance: few; CDR3nt: TGCAGTGCTAGAGTGCGGGCCAGGGCAGGCAATGAGCAGTTCTTC; CDR3aa: CSARVRARAGNEQFF
v_gene: TRBV5-6; d_gene: NA; j_gene: TRBJ1-5; abundance: few; CDR3nt: TGTGCCAGCAGCTTGGGGAGTTATCAGCCCCAGCATTTT; CDR3aa: CASSLGSYQPQHF
v_gene: TRBV28; d_gene: NA; j_gene: TRBJ2-5; abundance: many; CDR3nt: TGTGCCAGCAGTGTAGGGGCACTCCAAGAGACCCAGTACTTC; CDR3aa: CASSVGALQETQYF
v_gene: TRBV7-2; d_gene: NA; j_gene: TRBJ1-2; abundance: many; CDR3nt: TGTGCCAGCAGCTTAGAAGTCGCAGGGATCTATGGCTACACCTTC; CDR3aa: CASSLEVAGIYGYTF
v_gene: TRBV7-3; d_gene: TRBD1; j_gene: TRBJ1-1; abundance: NA; CDR3nt: TGCGCCAGCAGCGGGACAGGGGAACCCGCTGAAGCTTTCTTT; CDR3aa: CASSGTGEPAEAFF
v_gene: TRBV9; d_gene: TRBD2; j_gene: TRBJ2-3; abundance: NA; CDR3nt: TGTGCCAGCAGCGTAGAGCTAGCGGGGGGGCCAGATACGCAGTATTTT; CDR3aa: CASSVELAGGPDTQYF
v_gene: TRBV7-8; d_gene: NA; j_gene: TRBJ1-1; abundance: many; CDR3nt: TGTGCCAGCAGCGGGGGCCCGGGGAACACTGAAGCTTTCTTT; CDR3aa: CASSGGPGNTEAFF
v_gene: TRBV5-4; d_gene: TRBD1; j_gene: TRBJ1-4; abundance: few; CDR3nt: TGTGCCAGCAGCTTGTCGACAGGGATGTCCGAAAAACTGTTTTTT; CDR3aa: CASSLSTGMSEKLFF
v_gene: TRBV20-1; d_gene: NA; j_gene: TRBJ1-5; abundance: few; CDR3nt: TGCAGTGCTAGAACCAGGGGCCCCAATCAGCCCCAGCATTTT; CDR3aa: CSARTRGPNQPQHF
v_gene: TRBV13; d_gene: NA; j_gene: TRBJ1-1; abundance: many; CDR3nt: TGTGCCAGCAGCTCCGCGCGGGGGAAGAACACTGAAGCTTTCTTT; CDR3aa: CASSSARGKNTEAFF
v_gene: TRBV6-1; d_gene: NA; j_gene: TRBJ1-5; abundance: few; CDR3nt: TGTGCCAGTAAGCGGGGGGCAAATCAGCCCCAGCATTTT; CDR3aa: CASKRGANQPQHF
v_gene: TRBV7-8; d_gene: NA; j_gene: TRBJ2-5; abundance: few; CDR3nt: TGTGCCAGTAGTATATCAGAGACCCAGTACTTC; CDR3aa: CASSISETQYF
v_gene: TRBV12-3/TRBV12-4; d_gene: TRBD2; j_gene: TRBJ2-1; abundance: many; CDR3nt: TGTGCCAGCAGTTTAGGTTCGGGGCAGGGACTACACGAGCAGTTCTTC; CDR3aa: CASSLGSGQGLHEQFF
v_gene: TRBV2; d_gene: TRBD2; j_gene: TRBJ2-3; abundance: many; CDR3nt: TGTGCCAGCAAAAATCTAGCGGGAGGAACAGATACGCAGTATTTT; CDR3aa: CASKNLAGGTDTQYF
v_gene: TRBV7-8; d_gene: NA; j_gene: TRBJ1-6; abundance: few; CDR3nt: TGTGCCAGCAGCTTATGGGACTATAATTCACCCCTCCACTTT; CDR3aa: CASSLWDYNSPLHF
v_gene: TRBV9; d_gene: NA; j_gene: TRBJ2-1; abundance: NA; CDR3nt: TGTGCCAGCAGCACCCCTCCGGGACAGCGGGCCGAGCAGTTCTTC; CDR3aa: CASSTPPGQRAEQFF
v_gene: TRBV28; d_gene: NA; j_gene: TRBJ2-3; abundance: many; CDR3nt: TGTGCCAGCAGTGGCCCTTCCTCCCTTACAGATACGCAGTATTTT; CDR3aa: CASSGPSSLTDTQYF
v_gene: TRBV4-1; d_gene: NA; j_gene: TRBJ1-2; abundance: few; CDR3nt: TGCGCCAGCAGCCAAGATTTTAGTACGGTTCGCTATGGCTACACCTTC; CDR3aa: CASSQDFSTVRYGYTF
v_gene: TRBV7-9; d_gene: NA; j_gene: TRBJ2-3; abundance: once; CDR3nt: TGTGCCAGCAGCTTAGTGCACGGCACAGATACGCAGTATTTT; CDR3aa: CASSLVHGTDTQYF
v_gene: TRBV7-8; d_gene: TRBD2; j_gene: TRBJ2-2; abundance: few; CDR3nt: TGTGCCAGCAGCAGTAGCGGGGAATCGAACACCGGGGAGCTGTTTTTT; CDR3aa: CASSSSGESNTGELFF
v_gene: TRBV5-1; d_gene: NA; j_gene: TRBJ2-1; abundance: many; CDR3nt: TGCGCCAGCAGCTATTTGGGTTTGGGGGGCGCGGATGATGAGCAGTTCTTC; CDR3aa: CASSYLGLGGADDEQFF
v_gene: TRBV3-1; d_gene: NA; j_gene: TRBJ2-1; abundance: many; CDR3nt: TGTGCCAGCAGCCAAGTGGTCAGTTCCTACAATGAGCAGTTCTTC; CDR3aa: CASSQVVSSYNEQFF
v_gene: TRBV5-1; d_gene: TRBD1; j_gene: TRBJ2-3; abundance: many; CDR3nt: TGCGCCAGCAGCCAAAGCTCCGGGACAGGGTTAGATACGCAGTATTTT; CDR3aa: CASSQSSGTGLDTQYF
v_gene: TRBV5-1; d_gene: TRBD1; j_gene: TRBJ1-1; abundance: NA; CDR3nt: TGCGCCAGCAGCTTCCGGACAGGGGACACTGAAGCTTTCTTT; CDR3aa: CASSFRTGDTEAFF
v_gene: TRBV12-3/TRBV12-4; d_gene: TRBD2; j_gene: TRBJ2-3; abundance: NA; CDR3nt: TGTGCCAGCAGTTTTGCCCGGACTAGCGGGGTTCAGGCGCAGTATTTT; CDR3aa: CASSFARTSGVQAQYF
v_gene: TRBV5-1; d_gene: TRBD2; j_gene: TRBJ2-1; abundance: many; CDR3nt: TGCGCCAGCAGCCCAGGACTAGCGGGAGTGGGACCCTACAATGAGCAGTTCTTC; CDR3aa: CASSPGLAGVGPYNEQFF
v_gene: TRBV20-1; d_gene: TRBD1; j_gene: TRBJ1-5; abundance: few; CDR3nt: TGCAGTGCTGTCTACAGGGGTAGCAATCAGCCCCAGCATTTT; CDR3aa: CSAVYRGSNQPQHF
v_gene: TRBV6-9; d_gene: TRBD1; j_gene: TRBJ2-6; abundance: few; CDR3nt: TGTGCCGGCAGTTACGGCGCGGGGACAGGGATCTCTGGGGCCAACGTCCTGACTTTC; CDR3aa: CAGSYGAGTGISGANVLTF
v_gene: TRBV20-1; d_gene: TRBD2; j_gene: TRBJ2-3; abundance: NA; CDR3nt: TGCAGTGCTAGAGATGGCGAGCGGGGGTGGAATACGCAGTATTTT; CDR3aa: CSARDGERGWNTQYF
v_gene: TRBV12-3/TRBV12-4; d_gene: NA; j_gene: TRBJ1-1; abundance: NA; CDR3nt: TGTGCCAGCAGTTTTAAACGAGGGACTGAAGCTTTCTTT; CDR3aa: CASSFKRGTEAFF
v_gene: TRBV29-1; d_gene: NA; j_gene: TRBJ1-1; abundance: NA; CDR3nt: TGCAGCGTTGAGGCTACAGAGAACACTGAAGCTTTCTTT; CDR3aa: CSVEATENTEAFF
v_gene: TRBV20-1; d_gene: NA; j_gene: TRBJ1-6; abundance: NA; CDR3nt: TGCAGTGCTAGTTCAGGGGAAGGCTCACCCCTCCACTTT; CDR3aa: CSASSGEGSPLHF
v_gene: TRBV11-2; d_gene: TRBD1; j_gene: TRBJ2-7; abundance: NA; CDR3nt: TGTGCCAGCAGCTTAAGCCCCCAGGGGGACCTGGGGCAGTACTTC; CDR3aa: CASSLSPQGDLGQYF
v_gene: TRBV20-1; d_gene: NA; j_gene: TRBJ1-2; abundance: few; CDR3nt: TGCAGTGCTAGAAACAGTCTCTATGGCTACACCTTC; CDR3aa: CSARNSLYGYTF